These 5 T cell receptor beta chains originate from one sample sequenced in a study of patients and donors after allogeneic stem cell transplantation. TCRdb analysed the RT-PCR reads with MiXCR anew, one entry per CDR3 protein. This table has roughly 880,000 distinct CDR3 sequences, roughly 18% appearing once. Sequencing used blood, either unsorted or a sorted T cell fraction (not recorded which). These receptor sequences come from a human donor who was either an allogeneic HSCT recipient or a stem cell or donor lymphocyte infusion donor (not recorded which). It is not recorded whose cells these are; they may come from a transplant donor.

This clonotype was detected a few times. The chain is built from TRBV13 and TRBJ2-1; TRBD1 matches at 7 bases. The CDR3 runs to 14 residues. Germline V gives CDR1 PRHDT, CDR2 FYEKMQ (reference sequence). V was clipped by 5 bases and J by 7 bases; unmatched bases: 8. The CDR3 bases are TGTGCCAGCAGCCCGGAGGACAGGCAAAATGAGCAGTTCTTC. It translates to CASSPEDRQNEQFF.

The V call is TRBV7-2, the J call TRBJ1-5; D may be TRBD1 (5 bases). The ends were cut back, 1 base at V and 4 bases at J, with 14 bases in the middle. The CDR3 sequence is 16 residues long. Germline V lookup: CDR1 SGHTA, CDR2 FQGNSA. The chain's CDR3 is CASSLGSGAHNQPQHF. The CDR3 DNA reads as TGTGCCAGCAGCTTAGGCTCCGGGGCCCATAATCAGCCCCAGCATTTT.

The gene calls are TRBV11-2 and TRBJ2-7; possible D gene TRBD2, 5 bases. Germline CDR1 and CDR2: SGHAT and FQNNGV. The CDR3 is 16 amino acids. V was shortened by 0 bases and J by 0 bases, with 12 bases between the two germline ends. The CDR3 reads CASSLDSGVRSYEQYF. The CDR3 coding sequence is TGTGCCAGCAGCTTAGATTCCGGGGTCCGCTCCTACGAGCAGTACTTC. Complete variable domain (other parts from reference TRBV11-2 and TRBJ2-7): EAGVAQSPRYKIIEKRQSVAFWCNPISGHATLYWYQQILGQGPKLLIQFQNNGVVDDSQLPKDRFSAERLKGVDSTLKIQPAKLEDSAVYLCASSLDSGVRSYEQYFGPGTRLTVT.

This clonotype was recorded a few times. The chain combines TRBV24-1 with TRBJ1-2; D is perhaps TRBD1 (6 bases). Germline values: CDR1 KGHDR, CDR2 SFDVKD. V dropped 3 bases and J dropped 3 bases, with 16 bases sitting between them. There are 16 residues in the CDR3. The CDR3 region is CATSDPSTGLDYGYTF. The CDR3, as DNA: TGTGCCACCAGTGATCCATCTACAGGGCTGGACTATGGCTACACCTTC.

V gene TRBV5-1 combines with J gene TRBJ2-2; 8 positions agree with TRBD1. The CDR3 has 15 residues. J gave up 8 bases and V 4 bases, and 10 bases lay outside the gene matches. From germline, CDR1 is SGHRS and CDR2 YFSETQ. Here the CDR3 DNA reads TGCGCCAGCAGCAACGGACAGGGCGTATCTGGGGAGCTGTTTTTT. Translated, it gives CASSNGQGVSGELFF.